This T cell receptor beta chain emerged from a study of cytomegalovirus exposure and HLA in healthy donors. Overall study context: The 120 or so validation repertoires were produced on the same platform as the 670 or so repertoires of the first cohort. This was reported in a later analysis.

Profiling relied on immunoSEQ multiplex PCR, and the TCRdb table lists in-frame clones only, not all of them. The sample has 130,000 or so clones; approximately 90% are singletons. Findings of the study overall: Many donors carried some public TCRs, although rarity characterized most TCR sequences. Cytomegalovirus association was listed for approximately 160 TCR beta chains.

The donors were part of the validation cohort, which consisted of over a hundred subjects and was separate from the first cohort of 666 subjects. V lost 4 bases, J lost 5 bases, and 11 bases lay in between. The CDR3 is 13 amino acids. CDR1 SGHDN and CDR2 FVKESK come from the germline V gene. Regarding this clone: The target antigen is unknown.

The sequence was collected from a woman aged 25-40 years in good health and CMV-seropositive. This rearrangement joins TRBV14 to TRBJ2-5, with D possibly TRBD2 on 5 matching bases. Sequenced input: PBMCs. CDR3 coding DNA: TGTGCCAGCAGCCCCTTTAGCGAGGAGACCCAGTACTTC. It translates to CASSPFSEETQYF. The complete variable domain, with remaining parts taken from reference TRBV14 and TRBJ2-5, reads EAGVTQFPSHSVIEKGQTVTLRCDPISGHDNLYWYRRVMGKEIKFLLHFVKESKQDESGMPNNRFLAERTGGTYSTLKVQPAELEDSGVYFCASSPFSEETQYFGPGTRLLVL.